This T cell receptor beta chain was recorded in a study of regulatory T cells in long-lasting Graves disease. The study's findings and limits: There were preferences for TRBV28, TRBJ1-2 and TRBJ2-5 in persistent disease.

To make TCR beta libraries, researchers used iRepertoire HTBI primers and Arm-PCR of CDR3 regions. MiXCR, run by TCRdb on the multiplex PCR reads, gives a single entry per CDR3 protein. There are around 400,000 distinct CDR3 sequences in the sample; around a sixth occur only once, and about 24% lies in the top ten. This clonotype was picked up many times. What it binds is not known. CDR1 and CDR2 from the germline V gene are SGHNT and YENEEA. V lost 0 bases to trimming and J lost 0 bases; unmatched junction nucleotides: 3. This CDR3 is built from 16 residues. As to time point: newly diagnosed GD, antithyroid drugs for less than 3 months. The TCR library was prepared using RNA isolated from PBMCs.

The rearrangement joins TRBV11-3 to TRBJ2-3, with 7 bases aligning to TRBD1. The specimen was peripheral blood mononuclear cells (PBMCs), collected at new diagnosis, from a patient treated with antithyroid drugs. The receptor's source is a female donor with Graves disease. The CDR3 region has the DNA TGTGCCAGCAGCTTAGATGGGGACAGAAGCACAGATACGCAGTATTTT. It codes for CASSLDGDRSTDTQYF.